The entry below describes one T cell receptor beta chain. The germline V gene has CDR1 MDHEN and CDR2 SYDVKM. The V end was cut by 3 bases, the J end by 7 bases, with 13 bases between. CDR3 length equals 14 residues. This specimen comes from a study of shared T cell receptors in the human thymus. This table comes from immunoSEQ multiplex PCR, and its TCRdb copy is limited to in-frame clones, with some not included. This table has approximately 760,000 clones, 80% to 90% appearing once. These data were also reused for a study on human thymus T cells. This second study notes: Resections obtained during corrective heart surgery supplied the thymus tissue. Blood and thymic repertoires both appeared biased in V and J gene usage. What related research reported was that thymic repertoires overlapped highly among unrelated individuals.

The sequence was collected from a girl under three years old with a congenital heart defect. The chain employs TRBV28 and TRBJ1-5, with TRBD1 as a possible D gene (5 bases). The sequenced sample was thymocytes. Written as DNA, the CDR3 is TGTGCCAGCAGTTTGAAGGGACTGGGCCAGCCCCAGCATTTT. It specifies CASSLKGLGQPQHF.